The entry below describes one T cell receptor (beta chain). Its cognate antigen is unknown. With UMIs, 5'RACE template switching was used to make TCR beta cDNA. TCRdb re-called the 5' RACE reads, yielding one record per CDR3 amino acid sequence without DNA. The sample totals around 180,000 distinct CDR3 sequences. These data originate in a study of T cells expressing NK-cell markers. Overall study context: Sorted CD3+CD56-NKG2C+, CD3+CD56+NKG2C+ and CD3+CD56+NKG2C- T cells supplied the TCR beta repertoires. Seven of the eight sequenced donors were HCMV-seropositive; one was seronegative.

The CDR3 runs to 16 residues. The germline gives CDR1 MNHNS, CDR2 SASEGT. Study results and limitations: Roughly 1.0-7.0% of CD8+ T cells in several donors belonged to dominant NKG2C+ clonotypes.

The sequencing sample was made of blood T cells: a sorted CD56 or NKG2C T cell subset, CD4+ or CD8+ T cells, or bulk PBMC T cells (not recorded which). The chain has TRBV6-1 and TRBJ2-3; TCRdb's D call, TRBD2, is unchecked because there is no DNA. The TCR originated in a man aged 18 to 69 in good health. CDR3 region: CASSDSLAGGSDTQYF.